The rows below give T cell receptor beta chains drawn from one sample of a study of CD8+ T cells in alopecia areata. Generated by immunoSEQ multiplex PCR, the TCRdb table keeps only in-frame clones and is missing some. The sample gives 150,000 to 200,000 clones, roughly 60% of which show up once; approximately 15% is in the top ten. The sequenced sample was CD4+ T cells sorted from blood, obtained at week 24, from a patient treated with tofacitinib. Every receptor here comes from a human donor with alopecia areata. Each CDR3 is given with its conserved first and last residue. The D gene is left open where the match is weak. Part of the rows lack a size; the others show once, few, many or a class for expanded clones.

j_gene: TRBJ2-1; abundance: few; v_gene: TRBV11-3; d_gene: NA; CDR3nt: TGTGCCAGCAGCTTGGTAAAAGGGGCCGGTGAGCAGTTCTTC; CDR3aa: CASSLVKGAGEQFF
j_gene: TRBJ1-4; abundance: few; v_gene: TRBV15; d_gene: TRBD1; CDR3nt: TGTGCCACCAGCAGAGGCCGGACAGGGGGTGAAAAACTGTTTTTT; CDR3aa: CATSRGRTGGEKLFF
j_gene: TRBJ2-6; abundance: NA; v_gene: TRBV7-2; d_gene: NA; CDR3nt: TGTGCCAGCAGCCCAGGGGCTGGGGCCAACGTCCTGACTTTC; CDR3aa: CASSPGAGANVLTF
j_gene: TRBJ2-6; abundance: NA; v_gene: TRBV14; d_gene: NA; CDR3nt: TGTGCCAGCAGCCAAGGGCCAGGGCTCTTCTCTGGGGCCAACGTCCTGACTTTC; CDR3aa: CASSQGPGLFSGANVLTF
j_gene: TRBJ1-2; abundance: NA; v_gene: TRBV30; d_gene: NA; CDR3nt: TGTGCCTGGAGTGTGGAGGGGTTTAATGGCTACACCTTC; CDR3aa: CAWSVEGFNGYTF
j_gene: TRBJ1-6; abundance: NA; v_gene: TRBV15; d_gene: TRBD1; CDR3nt: TGTGCCACCAGCCTCGGGACAGCGAATTCACCCCTCCACTTT; CDR3aa: CATSLGTANSPLHF
j_gene: TRBJ2-7; abundance: few; v_gene: TRBV19; d_gene: NA; CDR3nt: TGTGCCAGTAGTATCCTCGGACAATCCTACGAGCAGTACTTC; CDR3aa: CASSILGQSYEQYF
j_gene: TRBJ2-5; abundance: NA; v_gene: TRBV4-1; d_gene: TRBD2; CDR3nt: TGCGCCAGCAGCCAAGATAAGCGGGGGACCGGGGAGACCCAGTACTTC; CDR3aa: CASSQDKRGTGETQYF
j_gene: TRBJ1-5; abundance: NA; v_gene: TRBV7-9; d_gene: NA; CDR3nt: TGTGCCAGCAGCTATGGGACCGCCGTCCGGCCCCAGCATTTT; CDR3aa: CASSYGTAVRPQHF
j_gene: TRBJ2-6; abundance: NA; v_gene: TRBV30; d_gene: NA; CDR3nt: TGTGCCTGGAGTGTTGGGGGCCCCGCCAACGTCCTGACTTTC; CDR3aa: CAWSVGGPANVLTF
j_gene: TRBJ1-2; abundance: NA; v_gene: TRBV25-1; d_gene: NA; CDR3nt: TGTGCCAGCCGACCCGCCGGGACGCTTAACTATGGCTACACCTTC; CDR3aa: CASRPAGTLNYGYTF